This T cell receptor (beta chain) originates from a study of T cells in Graves' hyperthyroidism and ophthalmopathy. Concerning this clonotype: The antigen remains undetermined. It may be a read error: a sequence one base away is much more abundant.

Those patients with uncontrolled infection, other autoimmune disease, pregnancy or lactation were excluded. The PBMCs had their origin in 10 ml of fresh peripheral blood. Regions amplified from RNA transcripts were the TCR beta CDR3 regions. The HTBI primer set drove a first-round RT-PCR of the TCR CDR3. Each CDR3 protein gets one entry after TCRdb re-called the multiplex PCR reads with MiXCR. The sample carries 300,000 to 450,000 distinct CDR3 sequences, roughly 15% recorded once. Study observations and caveats: Progression to ophthalmopathy was predicted a median of approximately 6.4 months early. Ophthalmopathy was separated from stable hyperthyroidism by a 13 V-J model.

The CDR3 is 13 residues long. Between the trimmed V and J ends, which lost 4 bases and 8 bases, there was a span of 12 bases. Germline CDR1 KGHSH, CDR2 LQKENI. This sequence was found in a woman in her twenties or thirties with Graves' ophthalmopathy. The specimen sequenced was blood. This chain joins TRBV18 and TRBJ1-3, with D unresolved. CDR3 in amino acids: CASSQQRTDTIYF. The CDR3 nucleotides are TGTGCCAGCTCACAACAACGCACGGACACCATATATTTT.